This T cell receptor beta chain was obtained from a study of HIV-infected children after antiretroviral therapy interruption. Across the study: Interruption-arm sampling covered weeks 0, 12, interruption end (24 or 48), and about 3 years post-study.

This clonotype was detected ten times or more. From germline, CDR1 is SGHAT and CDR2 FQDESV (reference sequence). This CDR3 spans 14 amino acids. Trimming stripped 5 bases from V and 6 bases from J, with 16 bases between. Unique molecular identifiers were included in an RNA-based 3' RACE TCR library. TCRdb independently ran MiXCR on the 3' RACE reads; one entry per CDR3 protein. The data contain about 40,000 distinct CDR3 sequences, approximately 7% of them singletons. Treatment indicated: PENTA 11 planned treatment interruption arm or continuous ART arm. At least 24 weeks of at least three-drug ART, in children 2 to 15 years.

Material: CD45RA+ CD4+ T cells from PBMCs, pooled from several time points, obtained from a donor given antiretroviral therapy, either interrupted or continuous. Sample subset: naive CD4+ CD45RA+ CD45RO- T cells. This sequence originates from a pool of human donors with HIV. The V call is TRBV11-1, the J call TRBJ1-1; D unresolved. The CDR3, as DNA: TGTGCCAGCAGCGCGCGACAAGGGATCTCTGAAGCTTTCTTT. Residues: CASSARQGISEAFF.